This T cell receptor (beta chain) was identified during a study of OX40 agonist ivuxolimab in advanced cancers. Study summary: Patients got intravenous ivuxolimab at 0.01 to 10 mg/kg every 2 weeks. Study-wide points: What antigens the expanded peripheral T cells recognized was never established. There were, on average, more expanded clones in CD8+ T cells than in CD4+.

Assay: immunoSEQ multiplex PCR; the TCRdb copy retains only in-frame clones and omits some. The sample has about 77,000 clones; approximately 85% are singletons. Patients with a history of autoimmune disease or on systemic immunosuppression were excluded. Regarding this clone: What it binds is not known.

CDR3 length: 15 amino acids. The V segment lost 0 bases and the J segment 5 bases; nucleotides outside the gene matches: 4. The germline gives CDR1 SGHRS, CDR2 YFSETQ. Sequencing used CD4+ or CD8+ T cells sorted from blood, obtained in a trial of the OX40 agonist ivuxolimab. This TCR came from an adult with an advanced solid tumor such as melanoma, head and neck, liver or kidney cancer. The chain couples TRBV5-1 to TRBJ1-4; TRBD1 aligns across 7 bases. The CDR3 protein is CASSLEGTANEKLFF. In DNA form, the CDR3 reads TGCGCCAGCAGCTTGGAAGGGACAGCGAATGAAAAACTGTTTTTT.